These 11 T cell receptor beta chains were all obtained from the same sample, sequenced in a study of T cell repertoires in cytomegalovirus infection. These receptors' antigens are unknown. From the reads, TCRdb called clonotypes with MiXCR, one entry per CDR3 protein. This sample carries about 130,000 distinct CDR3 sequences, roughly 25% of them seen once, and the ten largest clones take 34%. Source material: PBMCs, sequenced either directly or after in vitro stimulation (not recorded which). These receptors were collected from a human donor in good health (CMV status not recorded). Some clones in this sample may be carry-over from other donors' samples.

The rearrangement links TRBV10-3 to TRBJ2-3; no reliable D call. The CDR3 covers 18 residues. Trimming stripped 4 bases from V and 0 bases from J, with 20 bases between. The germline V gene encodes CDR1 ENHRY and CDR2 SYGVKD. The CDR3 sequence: CAISGDTFPGSSTDTQYF. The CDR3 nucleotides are TGTGCCATCAGTGGGGATACTTTCCCCGGATCTAGCACAGATACGCAGTATTTT.

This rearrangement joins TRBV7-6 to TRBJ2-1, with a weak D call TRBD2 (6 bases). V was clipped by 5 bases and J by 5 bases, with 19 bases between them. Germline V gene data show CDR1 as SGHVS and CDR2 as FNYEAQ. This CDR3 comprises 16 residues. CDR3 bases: TGTGCCAGCAGCCCACCCGCGGGCGGGATTAACAATGAGCAGTTCTTC. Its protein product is CASSPPAGGINNEQFF.

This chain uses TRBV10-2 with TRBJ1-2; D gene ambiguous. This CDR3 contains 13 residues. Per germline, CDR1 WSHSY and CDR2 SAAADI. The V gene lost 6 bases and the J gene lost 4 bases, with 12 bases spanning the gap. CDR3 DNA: TGCGCCAGCAGCGATTTAGCTTTCTATGGCTACACCTTC. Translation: CASSDLAFYGYTF.

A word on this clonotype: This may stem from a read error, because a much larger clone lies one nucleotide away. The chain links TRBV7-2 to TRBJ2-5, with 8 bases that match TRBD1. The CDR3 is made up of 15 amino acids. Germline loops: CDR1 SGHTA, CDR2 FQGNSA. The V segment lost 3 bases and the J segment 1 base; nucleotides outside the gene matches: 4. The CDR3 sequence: CASSLTGDSQETQYF. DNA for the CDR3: TGTGCCAGCAGCTTGACAGGGGATAGCCAAGAGACCCAGTACTTC. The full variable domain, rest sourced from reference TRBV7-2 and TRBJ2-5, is GAGVSQSPSNKVTEKGKDVELRCDPISGHTALYWYRQSLGQGLEFLIYFQGNSAPDKSGLPSDRFSAERTGGSVSTLTIQRTQQEDSAVYLCASSLTGDSQETQYFGPGTRLLVL.

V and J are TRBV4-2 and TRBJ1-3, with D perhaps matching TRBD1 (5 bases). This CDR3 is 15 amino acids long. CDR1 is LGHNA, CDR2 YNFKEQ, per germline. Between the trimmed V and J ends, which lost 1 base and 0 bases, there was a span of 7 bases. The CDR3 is CASSQVDNSGNTIYF. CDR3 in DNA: TGTGCCAGCAGCCAAGTGGACAACTCTGGAAACACCATATATTTT.

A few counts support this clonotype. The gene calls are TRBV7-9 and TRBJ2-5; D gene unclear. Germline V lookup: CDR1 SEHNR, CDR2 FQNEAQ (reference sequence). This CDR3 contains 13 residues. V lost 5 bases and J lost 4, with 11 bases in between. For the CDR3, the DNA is TGTGCCAGCAGCCCCCGGTCGGGAGAGACCCAGTACTTC. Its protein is CASSPRSGETQYF. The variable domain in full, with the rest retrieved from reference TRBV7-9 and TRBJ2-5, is DTGVSQNPRHKITKRGQNVTFRCDPISEHNRLYWYRQTLGQGPEFLTYFQNEAQLEKSRLLSDRFSAERPKGSFSTLEIQRTEQGDSAMYLCASSPRSGETQYFGPGTRLLVL.

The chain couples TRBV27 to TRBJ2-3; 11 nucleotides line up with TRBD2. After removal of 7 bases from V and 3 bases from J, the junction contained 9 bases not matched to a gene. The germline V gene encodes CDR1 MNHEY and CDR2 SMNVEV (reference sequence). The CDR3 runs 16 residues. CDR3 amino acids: CASKRGASGRTDTQYF. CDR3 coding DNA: TGTGCCAGCAAACGTGGGGCTAGCGGGAGGACAGATACGCAGTATTTT.

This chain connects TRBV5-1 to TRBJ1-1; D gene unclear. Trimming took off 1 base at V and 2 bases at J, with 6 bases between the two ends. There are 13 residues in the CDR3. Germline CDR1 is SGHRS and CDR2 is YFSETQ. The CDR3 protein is CASSLQTNTEAFF. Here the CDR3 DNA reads TGCGCCAGCAGCTTGCAGACAAACACTGAAGCTTTCTTT.

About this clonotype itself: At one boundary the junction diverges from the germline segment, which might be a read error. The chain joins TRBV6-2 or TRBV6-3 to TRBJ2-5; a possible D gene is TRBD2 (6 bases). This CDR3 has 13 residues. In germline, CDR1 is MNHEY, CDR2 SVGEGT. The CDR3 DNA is TGTGCAAGCAGCGGGTGGGTTTCTGAGACCCAGTACTTC. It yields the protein CASSGWVSETQYF.

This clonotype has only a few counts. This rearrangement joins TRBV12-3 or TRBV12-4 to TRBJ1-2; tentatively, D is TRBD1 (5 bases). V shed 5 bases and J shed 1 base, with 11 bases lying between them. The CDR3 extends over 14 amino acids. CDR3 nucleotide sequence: TGTGCCAGCAGTGGACCGGGACGTAACTATGGCTACACCTTC. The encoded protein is CASSGPGRNYGYTF.

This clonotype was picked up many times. The DNA of the CDR3 is TGTGCCAGCAGCCCCGACGCCTACGAGCAGTACTTC. Translation gives CASSPDAYEQYF. The V call is TRBV7-2, the J call TRBJ2-7; unclear D gene. The germline gives CDR1 SGHTA, CDR2 FQGNSA. The germline V and J ends were trimmed by 5 bases and 2 bases, with 7 bases remaining between them. This CDR3 is built from 12 residues.